This T cell receptor (beta chain) stems from a study of T cell changes during pregnancy in multiple sclerosis. TCRdb keeps only in-frame clones here, not all; method: immunoSEQ multiplex PCR. The sample consists of approximately 43,000 clones, about 90% of them appearing once. CDR1 LGHNA and CDR2 YSLEER come from the germline V gene. The CDR3 contains 16 residues. V lost 1 base and J 0 bases, leaving 12 bases between the germline ends. The chain recombines TRBV4-3 with TRBJ1-1; the D is unclear. This material consisted of CD8+ T cells from peripheral blood mononuclear cells, taken in the first trimester of pregnancy. The clonotype originates from a female donor with multiple sclerosis, enrolled in a pregnancy study. The CDR3 DNA reads TGCGCCAGCAGCCAAGTCAGTGCAATGGTGAACACTGAAGCTTTCTTT. Translated, it gives CASSQVSAMVNTEAFF.